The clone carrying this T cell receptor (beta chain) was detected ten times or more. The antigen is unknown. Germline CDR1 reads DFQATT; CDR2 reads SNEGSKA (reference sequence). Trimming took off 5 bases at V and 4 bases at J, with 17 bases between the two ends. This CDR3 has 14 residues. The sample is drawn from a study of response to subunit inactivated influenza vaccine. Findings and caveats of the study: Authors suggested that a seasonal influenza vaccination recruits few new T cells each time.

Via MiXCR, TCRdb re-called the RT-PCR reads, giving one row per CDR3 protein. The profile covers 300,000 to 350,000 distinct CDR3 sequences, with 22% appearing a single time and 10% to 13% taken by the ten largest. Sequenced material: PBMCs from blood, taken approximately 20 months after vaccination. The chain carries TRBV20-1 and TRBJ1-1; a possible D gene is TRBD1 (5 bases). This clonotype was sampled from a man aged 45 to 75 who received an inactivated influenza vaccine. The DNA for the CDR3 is TGCAGTGCTCTAATGGGGGGAGGAAGCACTGAAGCTTTCTTT. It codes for CSALMGGGSTEAFF.